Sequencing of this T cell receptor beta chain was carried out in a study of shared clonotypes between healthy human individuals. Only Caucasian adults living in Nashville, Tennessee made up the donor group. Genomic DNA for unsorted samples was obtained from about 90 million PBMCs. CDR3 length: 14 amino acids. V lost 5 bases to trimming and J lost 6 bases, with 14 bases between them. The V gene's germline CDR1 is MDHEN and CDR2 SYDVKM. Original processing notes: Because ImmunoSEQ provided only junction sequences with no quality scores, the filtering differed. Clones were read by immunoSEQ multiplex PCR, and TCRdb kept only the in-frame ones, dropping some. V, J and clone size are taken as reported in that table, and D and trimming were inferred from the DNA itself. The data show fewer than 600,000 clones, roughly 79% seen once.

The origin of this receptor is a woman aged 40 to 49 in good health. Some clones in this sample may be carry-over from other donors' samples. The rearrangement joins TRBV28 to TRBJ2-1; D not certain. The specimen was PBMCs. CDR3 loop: CASSPARHPNEQFF. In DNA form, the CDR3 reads TGTGCCAGCAGTCCTGCAAGACACCCCAATGAGCAGTTCTTC.